These T cell receptor beta chains were read from a single sample in a study of blood T cell repertoires in COVID-19. Data came from immunoSEQ multiplex PCR; TCRdb stores just in-frame clones and leaves some out. The sample has some 200,000 clones, around 81% seen once. Sequenced material: peripheral blood. These receptors were obtained from a woman in her sixties or seventies with acute or convalescent COVID-19. CDR3s leave out the opening cysteine and the closing phenylalanine or tryptophan.

CDR3 protein: ASSLVGGRMATNEKLF
CDR3 length: 16
V gene: TRBV5-1

CDR3 protein: ASRGRGSYNSPLH
CDR3 length: 13
V gene: TRBV28

CDR3 protein: ASSPGTTNTGELF
CDR3 length: 13
V gene: TRBV3-1/TRBV3-2

CDR3 protein: ASSRQRITDTQY
CDR3 length: 12
V gene: TRBV3-1/TRBV3-2

CDR3 protein: AWTLGLGAGELF
CDR3 length: 12
V gene: TRBV30

CDR3 protein: ASSPASIGDTIY
CDR3 length: 12
V gene: TRBV7-2

CDR3 protein: ASSARWTEEAF
CDR3 length: 11
V gene: TRBV7-9

CDR3 protein: ASSQDLGVETQY
CDR3 length: 12
V gene: TRBV4-2

CDR3 protein: AWRENRGYGYT
CDR3 length: 11
V gene: TRBV30

CDR3 protein: AWSGGSNYGYT
CDR3 length: 11
V gene: TRBV30

CDR3 protein: ASSPWPKYGYT
CDR3 length: 11
V gene: TRBV27

CDR3 protein: ATTPGGLETQY
CDR3 length: 11
V gene: TRBV6-5

CDR3 protein: ASSRSGGQTDTQY
CDR3 length: 13
V gene: TRBV7-3

CDR3 protein: ASSHIQGDYGYT
CDR3 length: 12
V gene: TRBV5-4

CDR3 protein: ATSDPVRGELF
CDR3 length: 11
V gene: TRBV24-1

CDR3 protein: AIDGGVNQPQH
CDR3 length: 11
V gene: TRBV12-3/TRBV12-4

CDR3 protein: ASSRTAGSPLH
CDR3 length: 11
V gene: TRBV19

CDR3 protein: ASSLFGGNEKLF
CDR3 length: 12
V gene: TRBV11-1

CDR3 protein: ASSAGRGGRVTEAF
CDR3 length: 14
V gene: TRBV5-1

CDR3 protein: ASSRYIRGNTIY
CDR3 length: 12
V gene: TRBV2

CDR3 protein: AITSDRGTNYGYT
CDR3 length: 13
V gene: TRBV10-3

CDR3 protein: ASSQVWNTEAF
CDR3 length: 11
V gene: TRBV4-3

CDR3 protein: ASSLVGLAGSQY
CDR3 length: 12
V gene: TRBV11-2

CDR3 protein: ASSLFGGKDDYGYT
CDR3 length: 14
V gene: TRBV27

CDR3 protein: ASSFNRGGGTDTQY
CDR3 length: 14
V gene: TRBV5-1

CDR3 protein: ASRQTGGAGQPQH
CDR3 length: 13
V gene: TRBV2

CDR3 protein: ASSRGGSGEQY
CDR3 length: 11
V gene: TRBV7-9

CDR3 protein: ASSFSGNEQF
CDR3 length: 10
V gene: TRBV5-1

CDR3 protein: ASSAAGLFHNEQF
CDR3 length: 13
V gene: TRBV9

CDR3 protein: ASSLSQTNTGELF
CDR3 length: 13
V gene: TRBV7-2

CDR3 protein: ATKGNLDDTEAF
CDR3 length: 12
V gene: TRBV3-1/TRBV3-2

CDR3 protein: ASSLSSAGANYNEQF
CDR3 length: 15
V gene: TRBV5-1

CDR3 protein: ASSYSVSGLLYYEQY
CDR3 length: 15
V gene: TRBV6-2/TRBV6-3

CDR3 protein: ASSWTPITEAF
CDR3 length: 11
V gene: TRBV5-4

CDR3 protein: ASSPRTGGLTDTQY
CDR3 length: 14
V gene: TRBV9

CDR3 protein: ASSQEGTRFEQF
CDR3 length: 12
V gene: TRBV4-2

CDR3 protein: ASSYGGATEAF
CDR3 length: 11
V gene: TRBV6-5

CDR3 protein: ASEGSTLYEQY
CDR3 length: 11
V gene: TRBV5-1

CDR3 protein: ASSPDGIYGYT
CDR3 length: 11
V gene: TRBV14